This T cell receptor (beta chain) came from a study of cytomegalovirus exposure and HLA in healthy donors. Study-wide findings and caveats: In an earlier analysis, about 90% or about 30%: the productive usage of most TCR beta V segments. A few chains linked to CMV were shown in vitro to be specific for CMV antigens. The authors considered a cluster of highly shared sequence variants likely to be a sequencing artifact. The study reported that TCR beta sequences accurately predicted HLA-A and HLA-B alleles in most subjects.

V gave up 6 bases and J gave up 8 bases; unmatched junction bases: 9. This CDR3 spans 15 amino acids. CDR1 MDHEN and CDR2 SYDVKM come from the germline V gene. Points on this clone: Its specificity is unknown.

The PCR was carried out with 60 Vbeta primers and 13 Jbeta primers. Libraries were prepared by immunoSEQ multiplex PCR; TCRdb keeps only in-frame clonotypes and omits some of them. This sample has over 150,000 clones, with around 85% found just once. The sequenced material came from PBMCs. This receptor was taken from a boy younger than 10 in good health and CMV-seronegative. The chain links TRBV28 to TRBJ2-1; 11 bases are shared with TRBD2. The CDR3 DNA is TGTGCCAGCAGCGGATCTAGCGGGAGGTCGGATGAGCAGTTCTTC. Translating gives CASSGSSGRSDEQFF. Variable domain in full (rest from reference TRBV28 and TRBJ2-1): DVKVTQSSRYLVKRTGEKVFLECVQDMDHENMFWYRQDPGLGLRLIYFSYDVKMKEKGDIPEGYSVSREKKERFSLILESASTNQTSMYLCASSGSSGRSDEQFFGPGTRLTVL.